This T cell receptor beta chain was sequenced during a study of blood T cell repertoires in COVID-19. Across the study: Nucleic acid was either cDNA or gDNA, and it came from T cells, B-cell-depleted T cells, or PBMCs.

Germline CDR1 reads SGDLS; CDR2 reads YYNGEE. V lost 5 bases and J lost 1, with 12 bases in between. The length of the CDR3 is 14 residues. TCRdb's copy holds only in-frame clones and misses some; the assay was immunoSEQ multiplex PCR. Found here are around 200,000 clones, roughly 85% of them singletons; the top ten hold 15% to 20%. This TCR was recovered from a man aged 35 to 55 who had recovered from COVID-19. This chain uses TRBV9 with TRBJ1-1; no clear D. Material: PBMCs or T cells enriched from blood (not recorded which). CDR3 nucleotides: TGTGCCAGCAGTTGGAGTGACGGGAACACTGAAGCTTTCTTT. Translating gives CASSWSDGNTEAFF.